These 18 T cell receptor beta chains came from one sample sequenced in a study of vaccination effects on CD4 cells after COVID-19. Antigen-specific CD4+ T cells expanded by the ViraFEST assay with viral peptide pools were then sequenced. Cultured cells yielded isolated CD4+ T cells after around 9 days. Infection with SARS-CoV-2 occurred in the person between March and December 2020, and PCR confirmed it. These TCRs are of unknown antigen specificity. Generated by immunoSEQ multiplex PCR, the TCRdb table keeps only in-frame clones and is missing some. The sample has more than 20,000 clones, 65% to 85% seen once. The specimen was CD4+ T cells from PBMCs cultured with HCoV-NL63 spike peptides, collected before COVID-19 vaccination. Receptor source: a human donor who had a prior SARS-CoV-2 infection.

The chain combines TRBV19 with TRBJ1-1; 7 nucleotides line up with TRBD1. V trimming: 1 base; J trimming: 11 bases; junction bases outside the gene matches: 10. CDR3 length equals 14 residues. Germline CDR1 reads LNHDA; CDR2 reads SQIVND (reference sequence). The CDR3 DNA reads as TGTGCCAGTAGTATAGGGGGGACAGCGAAAAGGGCTTTCTTT. The encoded protein is CASSIGGTAKRAFF. Based on the CDR3 plus reference TRBV19 and TRBJ1-1, the full variable domain is DGGITQSPKYLFRKEGQNVTLSCEQNLNHDAMYWYRQDPGQGLRLIYYSQIVNDFQKGDIAEGYSVSREKKESFPLTVTSAQKNPTAFYLCASSIGGTAKRAFFGQGTRLTVV.

This clone was recorded a few times. V gene TRBV24-1 combines with J gene TRBJ1-2; D is ambiguous. CDR1 and CDR2 from the germline V gene are KGHDR and SFDVKD. The CDR3 covers 13 residues. V was shortened by 2 bases and J by 6 bases, with 9 bases between the two germline ends. This CDR3 reads CATSDSQSNGYTF. CDR3 coding DNA: TGTGCCACCAGTGATTCCCAATCGAATGGCTACACCTTC.

This chain links TRBV5-4 with TRBJ1-5, with D possibly TRBD1 on 5 matching bases. The CDR3 is 15 residues long. Trimming pared 2 bases from V and 4 bases from J, leaving 13 bases between. The germline gives CDR1 SGHNT, CDR2 YYREEE (reference sequence). CDR3 nucleotides: TGTGCCAGCAGCTTCGGGGCAGGGCAAAATCAGCCCCAGCATTTT. It encodes CASSFGAGQNQPQHF. Based on the CDR3 plus reference TRBV5-4 and TRBJ1-5, the full variable domain is ETGVTQSPTHLIKTRGQQVTLRCSSQSGHNTVSWYQQALGQGPQFIFQYYREEENGRGNFPPRFSGLQFPNYSSELNVNALELDDSALYLCASSFGAGQNQPQHFGDGTRLSIL.

A note on this clone: One end of the junction fails to match germline, which may point to a read error. The chain recombines TRBV7-7 with TRBJ2-1, with D perhaps matching TRBD1 or TRBD2 (6 bases each). The CDR3 loop spans 14 amino acids. Per the germline V gene, CDR1 is SSHAT and CDR2 is FNYEAQ (reference sequence). Written as DNA, the CDR3 is TGTGCTAGCAGCTTAGGGGGGCCCCCCAATGAGCAGTTCTTC. Amino acids: CASSLGGPPNEQFF.

The chain links TRBV7-2 to TRBJ2-4, with a weak D call TRBD1 (5 bases). CDR1 is SGHTA, CDR2 FQGNSA, per germline. Trimming left V 5 bases short and J 0 bases short, with 11 bases between. The CDR3 spans 15 residues. CDR3 amino acids: CASSMRQLAKNIQYF. Here the CDR3 DNA reads TGTGCCAGCAGCATGCGACAGCTAGCCAAAAACATTCAGTACTTC.

CDR3 amino acids: CAISESSGMDEQFF. Here the CDR3 DNA reads TGTGCCATCAGTGAGTCTAGCGGGATGGATGAGCAGTTCTTC. This sequence joins TRBV10-3 and TRBJ2-1; 8 bases line up with TRBD2. Germline trimming cut 0 bases from V and 8 bases from J; bases unmatched to any gene: 3. This CDR3 contains 14 residues. Germline V gives CDR1 ENHRY, CDR2 SYGVKD.

The chain employs TRBV19 and TRBJ1-1, with a possible D match to TRBD1 (6 bases). CDR1 LNHDA and CDR2 SQIVND come from the germline V gene (reference sequence). The CDR3 sequence is 15 residues long. The V and J ends lost 1 base and 5 bases respectively, with 14 bases between them. The CDR3 region has the DNA TGTGCCAGTAGTATAGGGATTACAGGGAGGACTGAAGCTTTCTTT. This sequence encodes CASSIGITGRTEAFF.

The rearrangement joins TRBV25-1 to TRBJ2-5; maybe TRBD2 (6 bases). The CDR3 consists of 13 residues. The ends were cut back, 3 bases at V and 5 bases at J, with 10 bases in the middle. Germline CDR1 reads MGHDK; CDR2 reads SYGVNS. In nucleotides, the CDR3 is TGTGCCAGCAGTGACGGGGGTTCGGAGACCCAGTACTTC. This encodes CASSDGGSETQYF.

V and J are TRBV5-1 and TRBJ2-1; 7 bases fit TRBD1. Trimming took 3 bases from V and 13 from J; bases not matched to a gene: 10. The CDR3 is 13 residues long. Germline-derived CDR1 and CDR2 are SGHRS and YFSETQ. CDR3 in amino acids: CASSSDRVRPQFF. CDR3 DNA sequence: TGCGCCAGCAGCTCAGACAGGGTTCGACCTCAGTTCTTC.

The chain carries TRBV29-1 and TRBJ1-2; 10 nucleotides agree with TRBD1. J gave up 4 bases and V 6 bases, and 8 bases lay outside the gene matches. From germline, CDR1 is SQVTM and CDR2 ANQGSEA. This CDR3 spans 14 amino acids. Written as DNA, the CDR3 is TGCAGCGTCGGAGACAGGGGGCGATCCTATGGCTACACCTTC. It is translated as CSVGDRGRSYGYTF.

This chain joins TRBV15 and TRBJ1-4, with 11 bases lining up with TRBD1. The ends lost 2 bases at V and 5 bases at J; junction bases unmatched: 1. In germline, CDR1 is LNHNV, CDR2 YYDKDF (reference sequence). CDR3 size: 15 residues. The CDR3 DNA follows: TGTGCCACCAGCAGACGGACAGGGGGCAATGAAAAACTGTTTTTT. The encoded protein is CATSRRTGGNEKLFF.

This chain connects TRBV7-9 to TRBJ1-4; D uncertain. The CDR3 runs to 16 residues. In germline, CDR1 is SEHNR, CDR2 FQNEAQ (reference sequence). Trimming left V 3 bases short and J 7 bases short, with 18 bases between. The DNA of the CDR3 is TGTGCCAGCAGCTTTTGGTCTTTCGGGTTCTCTGAAAAACTGTTTTTT. Encoded protein: CASSFWSFGFSEKLFF.

The J gene is TRBJ2-3, the V gene TRBV5-1; D gene ambiguous. The germline V gene has CDR1 SGHRS and CDR2 YFSETQ. Trimming removed 2 bases from V and 2 bases from J, with 9 bases in between. The CDR3 covers 14 residues. This CDR3 reads CASSFRLVTDTQYF. The CDR3 bases are TGCGCCAGCAGCTTTCGTCTAGTCACAGATACGCAGTATTTT.

The chain couples TRBV11-2 to TRBJ1-1, with a possible D match to TRBD1 (6 bases). Germline V CDR1 and CDR2: SGHAT, FQNNGV. V was shortened by 5 bases and J by 3 bases, with 16 bases between the two germline ends. The CDR3 runs 15 residues. The CDR3 protein is CASSLRGHGYTEAFF. In DNA form, the CDR3 reads TGTGCCAGCAGCCTACGGGGGCACGGGTACACTGAAGCTTTCTTT.

V gene TRBV18 combines with J gene TRBJ1-2, with a weak D call TRBD1 (6 bases). Germline loops: CDR1 KGHSH, CDR2 LQKENI. This CDR3 has 13 amino acids. V was cut by 3 bases and J by 8 bases, with 13 bases left in between. CDR3 residues: CASSPSGEGGYTF. DNA for the CDR3: TGTGCCAGCTCACCTTCAGGGGAGGGAGGCTACACCTTC. The full variable domain, completed using reference TRBV18 and TRBJ1-2, is NAGVMQNPRHLVRRRGQEARLRCSPMKGHSHVYWYRQLPEEGLKFMVYLQKENIIDESGMPKERFSAEFPKEGPSILRIQQVVRGDSAAYFCASSPSGEGGYTFGSGTRLTVV.

This clone has only a few counts. This sequence joins TRBV6-5 and TRBJ1-2, with TRBD1 matching 10 bases. Germline V lookup: CDR1 MNHEY, CDR2 SVGAGI. This CDR3 comprises 13 residues. With V trimmed by 5 bases and J by 6 bases, 3 bases remained unmatched. The CDR3 DNA reads as TGTGCCAGCAGTCAGACAGGGGGCCATGGCTACACCTTC. Translating it yields CASSQTGGHGYTF.

This clone was seen a handful of times. The chain joins TRBV15 to TRBJ1-3; tentative D call: TRBD1 (6 bases). V lost 3 bases and J 0 bases, leaving 15 bases between the germline ends. CDR1 and CDR2 (germline): LNHNV, YYDKDF (reference sequence). The CDR3 spans 17 residues. This CDR3 is CATSRGAGPFSGNTIYF. As DNA, the CDR3 is TGTGCCACCAGCAGGGGGGCCGGGCCCTTCTCTGGAAACACCATATATTTT. Drawing the rest from reference TRBV15 and TRBJ1-3, the complete variable domain is DAMVIQNPRYQVTQFGKPVTLSCSQTLNHNVMYWYQQKSSQAPKLLFHYYDKDFNNEADTPDNFQSRRPNTSFCFLDIRSPGLGDTAMYLCATSRGAGPFSGNTIYFGEGSWLTVV.

The genes are TRBV4-2 and TRBJ1-6; D gene uncertain. Germline CDR1 LGHNA, CDR2 YNFKEQ. This CDR3 spans 15 amino acids. The V and J ends lost 0 bases and 7 bases respectively, with 10 bases between them. The CDR3, as DNA: TGTGCCAGCAGCCAAGAAAGTAAGTTCAATTCACCCCTCCACTTT. Translation: CASSQESKFNSPLHF.